This T cell receptor (beta chain) was documented in a study of post-analysis software for immune sequencing data. For the study at large: Relapsing-remitting, secondary progressive and progressive-relapsing forms made up the multiple sclerosis disease courses. Findings and caveats of the study: Elevated frequency relative to controls characterized several TRBV segments in patients, TRBV5-6, TRBV5-1 and TRBV20-1 among them. Samples made in the same batch grouped tightly together by F measure. The normalized Chao1 diversity of multiple sclerosis patients was significantly lower than that of controls.

The library was made from cDNA and included unique molecular identifiers. The authors obtained 400,000 to 600,000 cDNA molecules from about 0.94 to 9.7 million T cells. TCRdb redid the calling of the PCR reads with MiXCR, one entry per CDR3 protein. The data show more than 450,000 distinct CDR3 sequences, around a third seen once. Comment on this clonotype: Its antigen is currently unknown. Germline is not matched at one junction end, which may reflect a read error.

Germline CDR1 ENHRY, CDR2 SYGVKD. CDR3 length equals 14 residues. This clonotype was sampled from a girl under 18 with multiple sclerosis. The specimen sequenced was blood. The J gene is TRBJ2-7, the V gene TRBV10-3, with TRBD2 matching 8 bases. The CDR3 sequence is CAISAGGGSHEQYF. The CDR3 DNA reads TGTGCCATCAGCGCGGGGGGTGGCTCCCACGAGCAGTACTTC.